A selection of T cell receptor beta chains follows, all from one sample in a study of blood T cells in healthy people across ages. One entry per CDR3 protein, called by TCRdb with MiXCR from the 5' RACE reads. The table shows over a million distinct CDR3 sequences, with roughly 45% occurring only once. The sample consisted of blood. These receptors were obtained from a woman aged 55-69 years in good health. Each CDR3 is given with its conserved first and last residue. D genes are given only for firm matches. Only some rows state a clone size, as once, few, many or a class for expanded clones.

CDR3 protein	CDR3 DNA	V gene	J gene	clone size	D gene
CATSRGPEYSTSGSDTQYF	TGTGCCACCAGCAGAGGTCCCGAATACTCCACTAGCGGATCAGATACGCAGTATTTT	TRBV15	TRBJ2-3	-	TRBD2
CASRGAGVDTQYF	TGCGCCAGCAGGGGAGCGGGAGTGGATACGCAGTATTTT	TRBV5-1	TRBJ2-3	-	TRBD2
CAIRPGQGVTPLHF	TGTGCCATCAGGCCGGGACAGGGCGTAACACCCCTCCACTTT	TRBV10-3	TRBJ1-6	-	TRBD1
CASSYSMDPRAGVTYEQYF	TGTGCCAGCAGTTACTCGATGGACCCCAGAGCGGGAGTAACCTACGAGCAGTACTTC	TRBV6-5	TRBJ2-7	few	TRBD2
CSAKHFYSDSTYNEQYF	TGCAGTGCTAAGCATTTCTACTCCGACTCCACCTACAATGAGCAGTACTTC	TRBV20-1	TRBJ2-7	-	-
CASSLGRLAGGTDTQYF	TGCGCCAGCAGCTTGGGTAGACTAGCGGGAGGCACAGATACGCAGTATTTT	TRBV5-1	TRBJ2-3	-	TRBD2
CASMSDRGRGEKLFF	TGTGCCAGCATGTCGGACAGGGGTAGAGGCGAAAAACTGTTTTTT	TRBV25-1	TRBJ1-4	-	TRBD1
CASSQVKLAGGLTDTQYF	TGTGCCAGCAGCCAAGTCAAACTTGCGGGAGGCCTCACAGATACGCAGTATTTT	TRBV4-2	TRBJ2-3	few	TRBD2
CASRNGGTLANYGYTF	TGTGCCAGCAGAAACGGCGGGACCCTAGCTAACTATGGCTACACCTTC	TRBV6-5	TRBJ1-2	-	-
CASYSGTGDNEQFF	TGTGCCTCCTATAGTGGGACAGGGGACAATGAGCAGTTCTTC	TRBV7-9	TRBJ2-1	-	TRBD1
CSARGSYNSPLHF	TGCAGTGCTAGGGGATCCTATAATTCACCCCTCCACTTT	TRBV20-1	TRBJ1-6	-	-
CASGDSLSYEQYF	TGTGCCAGTGGGGACAGCCTATCCTACGAGCAGTACTTC	TRBV2	TRBJ2-7	-	TRBD1
CSVEERGRETADEQYF	TGCAGCGTTGAAGAGCGGGGTAGGGAGACAGCTGACGAGCAGTACTTC	TRBV29-1	TRBJ2-7	few	-
CASSLGLAGHFAEQYF	TGTGCCAGCAGCTTAGGTCTGGCAGGGCACTTCGCCGAGCAGTACTTC	TRBV7-3	TRBJ2-7	-	-
CASNQGGQGRHF	TGTGCCAGCAACCAGGGGGGACAGGGAAGGCATTTT	TRBV3-1	TRBJ1-5	-	TRBD1
CASSWPRETSYEQYF	TGCGCCAGCAGCTGGCCGCGGGAAACCTCCTACGAGCAGTACTTC	TRBV5-1	TRBJ2-7	few	-
CASSDRGPEAFF	TGTGCCAGCAGTGACAGGGGGCCTGAAGCTTTCTTT	TRBV2	TRBJ1-1	-	TRBD1